The rows below give T cell receptor beta chains drawn from one sample of a study of vaccination and CD4 T cells after COVID-19. Each CDR3 protein is one row after TCRdb ran MiXCR on the PCR reads. This sample has 12,000 to 15,000 distinct CDR3 sequences; less than 70% occur once, and the top ten carry approximately 1%. The material sequenced was CD4+ T cells from blood, taken after SARS-CoV-2 vaccination. The receptor set was obtained from a human donor who had recovered from COVID-19. The CDR3 runs from the conserved cysteine through the conserved F or W. The order of the fields is V gene, D gene, J gene, clone size, CDR3 DNA, CDR3 protein. The D gene is left open where the match is weak. For some rows the clone size is stated as once, few or many, or as a class when expanded; others skip it.

>TRBV2|TRBD1|TRBJ2-7|few
TGTGCCAGCAGTGGACAGGGTGGGGCTTGGGAGCAGTACTTC
CASSGQGGAWEQYF
>TRBV11-2|.|TRBJ1-2|.
TGTGCCAGCAACCAGGGACCGAACTATGGCTACACCTTC
CASNQGPNYGYTF
>TRBV20-1|TRBD1|TRBJ1-2|few
TGCAGTGCTAGAGATGGGACAGGGTATGGCTACACCTTC
CSARDGTGYGYTF
>TRBV4-2|TRBD2|TRBJ2-7|.
TGTGCCAGCAGCCAAGGCATTAGGACTAGCTCCTACGAGCAGTACTTC
CASSQGIRTSSYEQYF
>TRBV15|.|TRBJ2-3|few
TGTGCCACCAGCAGAGATTGGTCAGGGAATCCCACAGATACGCAGTATTTT
CATSRDWSGNPTDTQYF
>TRBV19|TRBD1|TRBJ1-5|few
TGTGCCACCTCGACAGGGGTTGGGCAGCCCCAGCATTTT
CATSTGVGQPQHF
>TRBV20-1|TRBD1|TRBJ1-1|.
TGCAGTGCTGCACAGGGGGCACAGAACACTGAAGCTTTCTTT
CSAAQGAQNTEAFF
>TRBV20-1|.|TRBJ1-2|few
TGCAGTGCTAGTCGCTTTGGACAGAACTATGGCTACACCTTC
CSASRFGQNYGYTF
>TRBV19|.|TRBJ2-7|few
TGTGCCAGTAGTATTCAGTCTCGGGTTAGCGGATACGAGCAGTACTTC
CASSIQSRVSGYEQYF
>TRBV5-1|.|TRBJ1-2|.
TGCGCCAGCAGCCAGGGCCTTAACTATGGCTACACCTTC
CASSQGLNYGYTF
>TRBV20-1|TRBD2|TRBJ2-7|few
TGCAGTGCACACGGGACTAGCGGGAGGACAGCCTACGAGCAGTACTTC
CSAHGTSGRTAYEQYF
>TRBV20-1|.|TRBJ1-2|once
TGCAGTGCTAGAGATTACCCTTCGACAGACTTTGGCGCCAACTTC
CSARDYPSTDFGANF
>TRBV10-1|.|TRBJ1-2|.
TGCGCCAGCAGAAGAAGTTGGAGGACCTTATGTTATGGCTACACCTTC
CASRRSWRTLCYGYTF
>TRBV6-5|.|TRBJ1-2|.
TGTGCCAGCAGTTATGTCTCTGGCTATGGCTACACCTTC
CASSYVSGYGYTF
>TRBV15|.|TRBJ2-1|.
TGTGCCACCAGCCGGAAGACGGGTTGGAATGAGCAGTTCTTC
CATSRKTGWNEQFF
>TRBV5-8|.|TRBJ2-5|.
TGTGCCAGCAGCCCAGGGCCGGGGGGCGCGGAGACCCAGTACTTC
CASSPGPGGAETQYF
>TRBV19|.|TRBJ2-2|.
TGTGCCAGTAGTATAGTAAACACCGGGGAGCTGTTTTTT
CASSIVNTGELFF
>TRBV6-1|TRBD1|TRBJ2-7|.
TGTGCCAGCAGTAGGGACAGTGAGCAGTACTTC
CASSRDSEQYF
>TRBV6-5|TRBD1|TRBJ2-5|.
TGTGCCAGCAGTTCTATACACAGGGGGCAAGAGACCCAGTACTTC
CASSSIHRGQETQYF
>TRBV20-1|.|TRBJ2-7|.
TGCAGTGCTAGAGGGGACAAATACGAGCAGTACTTC
CSARGDKYEQYF
>TRBV25-1|TRBD2|TRBJ2-5|few
TGTGCCAGCAGGGACGGGACTAGCGGGGAAGAGACCCAGTACTTC
CASRDGTSGEETQYF
>TRBV20-1|.|TRBJ1-1|.
TGCAGTGCTGTCCCGGGGAGGAGCACTGAAGCTTTCTTT
CSAVPGRSTEAFF
>TRBV20-1|TRBD2|TRBJ2-7|.
TGCAGTGCTATAGGACTAGATTCCTACGAGCAGTACTTC
CSAIGLDSYEQYF
>TRBV5-1|.|TRBJ2-2|.
TGCGCCAGCAGCTTGGCTGTGGGAGATACCGGGGAGCTGTTTTTT
CASSLAVGDTGELFF
>TRBV20-1|TRBD2|TRBJ2-7|.
TGCAGTGCTACGCGGGAGGAAACCTACGAGCAGTACTTC
CSATREETYEQYF
>TRBV6-1|.|TRBJ1-5|.
TGTGCCAGCAGTGAATCGACGGATAGCAATCAGCCCCAGCATTTT
CASSESTDSNQPQHF
>TRBV27|.|TRBJ2-5|.
TGTGCCAGCAGTTTGGATGGGGCCGGGGAGACCCAGTACTTC
CASSLDGAGETQYF
>TRBV20-1|.|TRBJ1-5|.
TGCAGTGCTAGAGACGGCGAGGGGGGGAGCAATCAGCCCCAGCATTTT
CSARDGEGGSNQPQHF
>TRBV30|.|TRBJ1-5|.
TGTGCCTGGGACAAAAGGGGGTACAATCAGCCCCAGCATTTT
CAWDKRGYNQPQHF
>TRBV20-1|TRBD1|TRBJ1-5|.
TGCAGTGCTAGGGGGGCAGGGGGCTTGGGTCAGCCCCAGCATTTT
CSARGAGGLGQPQHF
>TRBV4-3|TRBD2|TRBJ2-3|.
TGCGCCAGCAGCCAAGCGCTAGCGGGGGATACGCAGTATTTT
CASSQALAGDTQYF
>TRBV6-1|.|TRBJ2-7|.
TGTGCCAGCAGTGTAGGGGGGAACGAGCAGTACTTC
CASSVGGNEQYF
>TRBV28|.|TRBJ2-2|.
TGTGCCAGCAGTTTACGCGCCGGGGAGCTGTTTTTT
CASSLRAGELFF
>TRBV20-1|TRBD2|TRBJ2-2|.
TGCAGTGCCCCTGGGACTAGCGGGAAGGCAATCGGGGAGCTGTTTTTT
CSAPGTSGKAIGELFF
>TRBV27|.|TRBJ1-5|.
TGTGCCAGCAGTTGCCGACCGCCGCGGGGGTTGGGGGACCCTAGCAATCAGCCCCAGCATTTT
CASSCRPPRGLGDPSNQPQHF
>TRBV7-9|.|TRBJ1-6|once
TGTGCCAGCAGCTTTGACGATTCACCCCTCCACTTT
CASSFDDSPLHF
>TRBV20-1|.|TRBJ2-1|.
TGCAGTGCTGTAAGTGGTGCGGGACAGGGACTAGCCAATGAGCAGTTCTTC
CSAVSGAGQGLANEQFF
>TRBV6-2/TRBV6-3|TRBD2|TRBJ2-1|.
TGTGCCAGCAGTTACGGGAGCGGGAAATTTAATGAGCAGTTCTTC
CASSYGSGKFNEQFF
>TRBV15|TRBD2|TRBJ2-1|.
TGTGCCACCAGCAGCGATTTGACGCTAGCGGGAGAGTACAATGAGCAGTTCTTC
CATSSDLTLAGEYNEQFF
>TRBV2|.|TRBJ2-5|.
TGTGCCAGCGGAAGGTCCGTTGGTTGGGAGACCCAGTACTTC
CASGRSVGWETQYF
>TRBV2|.|TRBJ2-1|.
TGTGCCAGCAGCGACGACTATGGCGGCTACAATGAGCAGTTCTTC
CASSDDYGGYNEQFF
>TRBV28|TRBD2|TRBJ2-3|once
TGTGCCAGCAGTGCAACGGGACTAGCGGGAGCATTGGATACGCAGTATTTT
CASSATGLAGALDTQYF
>TRBV20-1|.|TRBJ2-2|.
TGCAGTGCTGGACGTAACACCGGGGAGCTGTTTTTT
CSAGRNTGELFF
>TRBV20-1|.|TRBJ2-7|few
TGCAGTGCACCTAGTATCCATCGGCCCGAGCAGTACTTC
CSAPSIHRPEQYF
>TRBV20-1|TRBD1|TRBJ2-4|few
TGCAGTGCTAGACGCGGACAGGGAACCAAAAACATTCAGTACTTC
CSARRGQGTKNIQYF
>TRBV12-3/TRBV12-4|TRBD2|TRBJ2-7|.
TGTGCCAGCAGCGACGAGGGGCCTAGCGGGTTCTCCTACGAGCAGTACTTC
CASSDEGPSGFSYEQYF
>TRBV6-1|.|TRBJ2-2|.
TGTGCCAGCAGTCCCCTCACGAACACCGGGGAGCTGTTTTTT
CASSPLTNTGELFF
>TRBV5-1|.|TRBJ2-2|once
TGCGCCAGCAGCTTGGTATGGGAGTACGGCGGGGAGCTGTTTTTT
CASSLVWEYGGELFF
>TRBV19|.|TRBJ2-5|.
TGTGCCAGTAGTAATGGAGGGGTAAAGACCCAGTACTTC
CASSNGGVKTQYF